This T cell receptor (beta chain) was identified in a study of response to subunit inactivated influenza vaccine. Whole-study findings and limits: The authors offered the suggestion that each seasonal influenza vaccination recruits few new T cells.

The CDR3 runs 15 residues. Germline V CDR1 and CDR2: SGHRS, YFSETQ. The V end lost 0 bases, the J end lost 0 bases, and 10 bases lay between the germline ends. This clonotype was detected only a few times. What it binds is not known. MiXCR was run by TCRdb on the RT-PCR reads, yielding one entry per CDR3 protein. This sample carries 710,000 or so distinct CDR3 sequences, about a sixth of them seen once, and the ten largest clones take under 14%. Sequenced here: PBMCs from blood, sampled 12 days after vaccination. The TCR comes from a man aged 45 to 65 who received an inactivated influenza vaccine. The V call is TRBV5-1, the J call TRBJ2-7, with D uncertain. This CDR3 is CASSLEGPHSYEQYF. CDR3 nucleotides: TGCGCCAGCAGCTTGGAAGGCCCCCACTCCTACGAGCAGTACTTC.